The 24 T cell receptor beta chains reported below all come from one sample, sequenced in a study of T cells in Graves' hyperthyroidism and ophthalmopathy. Amplified regions were TCR beta CDR3 sequences from RNA transcripts. The study used the HTBI primer set for a first-round RT-PCR of the TCR CDR3. A single record per CDR3 protein comes from TCRdb applying MiXCR to the multiplex PCR reads. The sample holds roughly 260,000 distinct CDR3 sequences; roughly 15% are singletons and the top ten take roughly 14%. The sample comprised blood. These receptors all stem from a woman aged 35 to 49 with Graves' hyperthyroidism that later progressed to Graves' ophthalmopathy.

This rearrangement joins TRBV28 to TRBJ2-7, with TRBD2 identical over 10 bases. Germline V gene lookup returns CDR1 MDHEN and CDR2 SYDVKM. The J segment lost 4 bases and the V segment lost 3 bases, leaving 15 bases of the junction unmatched. The CDR3 runs 18 residues. This CDR3 is CASSFAASGRSVWYEQYF. In DNA, the CDR3 is TGTGCCAGCAGTTTTGCGGCTAGCGGGAGATCTGTGTGGTACGAGCAGTACTTC.

This clonotype was counted many times. The rearrangement uses TRBV15 and TRBJ2-1; 9 positions agree with TRBD2. CDR1 is LNHNV and CDR2 is YYDKDF in the germline V gene (reference sequence). V was pared by 0 bases and J by 4 bases, with 7 bases of the junction left unmatched. The CDR3 totals 17 residues. CDR3 DNA sequence: TGTGCCACCAGCAGAGATCGGGCTAGCGGGGATTACAATGAGCAGTTCTTC. Amino acids: CATSRDRASGDYNEQFF.

This clonotype turned up a few times. The rearrangement links TRBV20-1 to TRBJ2-1; D perhaps matches TRBD1 (5 bases). CDR1 DFQATT and CDR2 SNEGSKA come from the germline V gene (reference sequence). This CDR3 has 13 residues. V was pared by 3 bases and J by 4 bases, with 10 bases between. This CDR3 reads CSASRETYNEQFF. CDR3 bases: TGCAGTGCTAGCAGGGAAACTTACAATGAGCAGTTCTTC.

The rearrangement joins TRBV5-1 to TRBJ2-7; weak D call: TRBD1 (6 bases). Germline-derived CDR1 and CDR2 are SGHRS and YFSETQ. Between the trimmed V and J ends, which lost 0 bases and 3 bases, there was a span of 10 bases. The CDR3 has 14 residues. CDR3 region: CASSLGGGDYEQYF. CDR3 nucleotides: TGCGCCAGCAGCTTGGGTGGGGGCGACTACGAGCAGTACTTC. The variable domain in full, completed from reference TRBV5-1 and TRBJ2-7, reads KAGVTQTPRYLIKTRGQQVTLSCSPISGHRSVSWYQQTPGQGLQFLFEYFSETQRNKGNFPGRFSGRQFSNSRSEMNVSTLELGDSALYLCASSLGGGDYEQYFGPGTRLTVT.

This clonotype was picked up a small number of times. A read error may be the cause here, since a much bigger clone is one base away. This sequence joins TRBV28 and TRBJ2-1; 8 bases align to TRBD2. V lost 6 bases, J lost 2 bases, and 12 bases stayed unmatched. The CDR3 runs 17 residues. Looked up from germline, CDR1 is MDHEN and CDR2 is SYDVKM. CDR3 in DNA: TGTGCCAGCAGGATACATGCGGGGGGATTTACCTACAATGAGCAGTTCTTC. Amino acid sequence: CASRIHAGGFTYNEQFF. Together with reference TRBV28 and TRBJ2-1, the CDR3 gives the full variable domain: DVKVTQSSRYLVKRTGEKVFLECVQDMDHENMFWYRQDPGLGLRLIYFSYDVKMKEKGDIPEGYSVSREKKERFSLILESASTNQTSMYLCASRIHAGGFTYNEQFFGPGTRLTVL.

This clonotype appeared many times. The chain carries TRBV28 and TRBJ2-1; 9 bases line up with TRBD1. The CDR3 covers 17 residues. The V and J ends lost 1 base and 4 bases, in that order; junction bases with no gene match: 8. The germline V gene has CDR1 MDHEN and CDR2 SYDVKM. This CDR3 is CASSLSLYRGRYNEQFF. CDR3 nucleotides: TGTGCCAGCAGTTTATCGCTTTACAGGGGGCGTTACAATGAGCAGTTCTTC.

This clonotype was counted many times. J is TRBJ2-1 and V is TRBV20-1; TRBD2 aligns across 9 bases. The CDR3 covers 19 residues. V was clipped by 2 bases and J by 2 bases; unmatched bases: 16. Germline V gene data show CDR1 as DFQATT and CDR2 as SNEGSKA (reference sequence). This chain's CDR3 is CSARSQSSGSSGTYNEQFF. The CDR3 DNA follows: TGCAGTGCTAGATCCCAGAGTAGCGGGAGTAGCGGGACCTACAATGAGCAGTTCTTC.

The genes are TRBV20-1 and TRBJ2-5; TRBD2 aligns across 8 bases. The CDR3 contains 15 residues. Germline CDR1 and CDR2: DFQATT and SNEGSKA (reference sequence). J gave up 4 bases and V 6 bases, and 13 bases lay outside the gene matches. CDR3 bases: TGCAGTGCACCCGTTGGCAGCGGGAGAGGAGAGACCCAGTACTTC. Translation: CSAPVGSGRGETQYF.

The chain is built from TRBV2 and TRBJ1-2; tentative D call: TRBD1 (6 bases). The V gene lost 6 bases and the J gene lost 5 bases, with 13 bases spanning the gap. The germline gives CDR1 SNHLY, CDR2 FYNNEI. The CDR3 length is 13 residues. The CDR3 loop is CASRQEDSYGYTF. Here the CDR3 DNA reads TGTGCCAGCAGACAGGAGGACAGTTATGGCTACACCTTC.

The J gene is TRBJ2-1, the V gene TRBV7-9; D unresolved. V was cut by 6 bases and J by 9 bases, with 12 bases left in between. There are 12 residues in the CDR3. Germline assignment: CDR1 SEHNR and CDR2 FQNEAQ (reference sequence). The CDR3 sequence: CASSRVVIEQFF. DNA of the CDR3: TGTGCCAGCAGTCGTGTGGTAATTGAGCAGTTCTTC.

This clonotype occurred a few times. The V call is TRBV28, the J call TRBJ1-5, with D hard to call. CDR3 length: 15 amino acids. V was cut by 1 base and J by 0 bases, with 7 bases left in between. The V gene's germline CDR1 is MDHEN and CDR2 SYDVKM. The CDR3 region is CASSLSLYSNQPQHF. For the CDR3, the DNA is TGTGCCAGCAGTTTATCACTGTATAGCAATCAGCCCCAGCATTTT.

This clonotype has just a few counts. This may arise from a read error, as a much more abundant clone is one base away. The J gene is TRBJ1-4, the V gene TRBV28; no firm D call. Germline CDR1 and CDR2: MDHEN and SYDVKM. The germline V and J ends were trimmed by 1 base and 8 bases, with 14 bases remaining between them. The CDR3 is 15 residues long. The CDR3 protein is CASSLYTALGEKLFF. DNA of the CDR3: TGTGCCAGCAGTTTATACACGGCCCTTGGAGAAAAACTGTTTTTT.

This clonotype has a count of ten or more. This chain connects TRBV28 to TRBJ2-2, with 7 positions matching TRBD1. The CDR3 covers 16 residues. The V segment lost 5 bases and the J segment 8 bases; nucleotides outside the gene matches: 14. Germline V CDR1 and CDR2: MDHEN, SYDVKM. CDR3 sequence: CASSPIDRDFAGELFF. The DNA of the CDR3 is TGTGCCAGCAGTCCCATAGACAGGGATTTTGCGGGGGAGCTGTTTTTT.

With regard to this clonotype: A much larger clone lies a single base off, so this may be a read error. The chain carries TRBV10-3 and TRBJ1-2; 8 bases are shared with TRBD1. CDR3 length equals 15 residues. Germline CDR1 is ENHRY and CDR2 is SYGVKD. The CDR3, as DNA: TGTGCCATCAATCGGGACAGGAGCTCTAACTATGACTACACCTTC. Protein sequence: CAINRDRSSNYDYTF.

This clonotype was seen many times. The CDR3 nucleotides read TGCAGTGCTAGAGACATCCGGAAAACTTACGAGCAGTACTTC. It is translated as CSARDIRKTYEQYF. This sequence joins TRBV20-1 and TRBJ2-7; D ambiguous. Germline V CDR1 and CDR2: DFQATT, SNEGSKA (reference sequence). Trimming cost V 0 bases and J 4 bases, with 13 bases left between them. The CDR3 extends over 14 amino acids.

This clonotype was picked up many times. V is TRBV6-1 and J is TRBJ1-5; 8 nucleotides match TRBD1. The J segment lost 6 bases and the V segment lost 0 bases, leaving 10 bases of the junction unmatched. Germline V gene data show CDR1 as MNHNS and CDR2 as SASEGT. The CDR3 sequence is 17 residues long. The CDR3 nucleotides read TGTGCCAGCAGTGAAGCGGAGGCGGACAGGGCGGCTCAGCCCCAGCATTTT. This gives the protein CASSEAEADRAAQPQHF.

Judged by abundance, this clonotype is medium-sized. The chain carries TRBV6-1 and TRBJ2-7; D possibly corresponds to TRBD1 (5 bases). The CDR3 runs 15 residues. The germline V gene has CDR1 MNHNS and CDR2 SASEGT. V was clipped by 6 bases and J by 0 bases, with 15 bases between them. CDR3 sequence: CASRLTVRLSYEQYF. The CDR3 coding sequence is TGTGCCAGCAGATTGACAGTACGTCTCTCCTACGAGCAGTACTTC.

This clonotype was recorded at least ten times. The chain is built from TRBV28 and TRBJ1-1; weak D call: TRBD1 (5 bases). V was pared by 3 bases and J by 0 bases, with 11 bases between. Germline CDR1 and CDR2: MDHEN and SYDVKM. The CDR3 has 15 residues. The CDR3 here is CASSFSGRVNTEAFF. As DNA, the CDR3 is TGTGCCAGCAGTTTCTCGGGGCGGGTGAACACTGAAGCTTTCTTT.

This clonotype was counted at least ten times. This may arise from a read error, as a much more abundant clone is one base away. The CDR3 DNA follows: TGTGCCAGCAGCGTTAGCGGGAGCACCTACAATGAGCAGTTCTTC. Residues: CASSVSGSTYNEQFF. The chain carries TRBV9 and TRBJ2-1; 9 nucleotides match TRBD2. In germline, CDR1 is SGDLS, CDR2 YYNGEE. CDR3 size: 15 residues. Unmatched junction bases numbered 2, after V lost 2 bases and J lost 2 bases.

Ten or more counts support this clonotype. J is TRBJ1-6 and V is TRBV9, with D uncertain. CDR1 SGDLS and CDR2 YYNGEE come from the germline V gene. The CDR3 runs to 15 residues. Trimming shortened V by 2 bases and J by 7 bases, and 13 bases separated the two germline ends. This CDR3 reads CASSVENSRNSPLHF. CDR3 DNA: TGTGCCAGCAGCGTCGAGAACAGCCGGAATTCACCCCTCCACTTT.

This clonotype was recorded at least ten times. This chain links TRBV28 with TRBJ2-5; TRBD1 aligns across 7 bases. From germline, CDR1 is MDHEN and CDR2 SYDVKM. CDR3 length: 15 residues. V gave up 5 bases and J gave up 2 bases; unmatched junction bases: 8. The CDR3 coding sequence is TGTGCCAGCAGTAACACTGGACAGGTTCAAGAGACCCAGTACTTC. It yields the protein CASSNTGQVQETQYF.

This clonotype was found a few times. The V call is TRBV6-6, the J call TRBJ2-3; 7 nucleotides align to TRBD2. Germline lookup yields CDR1 MNHNY and CDR2 SVGAGI (reference sequence). The CDR3 is 15 residues long. J gave up 5 bases and V 2 bases, and 7 bases lay outside the gene matches. CDR3 DNA: TGTGCCAGCAGTTACGACAGAGCGGGGAAAGATACGCAGTATTTT. Translated: CASSYDRAGKDTQYF.

V usage is TRBV20-1 and J usage is TRBJ1-2; a possible D gene is TRBD1 (5 bases). V lost 1 base and J lost 4, with 16 bases in between. Germline assignment: CDR1 DFQATT and CDR2 SNEGSKA (reference sequence). The CDR3 loop spans 15 amino acids. CDR3 in DNA: TGCAGTGCTAGAGCCCCGGGACGGGGTTTCTATGGCTACACCTTC. Its translation is CSARAPGRGFYGYTF.

This clonotype was detected many times. The chain recombines TRBV5-1 with TRBJ2-5, with TRBD1 as a possible D gene (5 bases). Germline-derived CDR1 and CDR2 are SGHRS and YFSETQ. The ends were cut back, 0 bases at V and 1 base at J, with 7 bases in the middle. The CDR3 runs 14 residues. The CDR3 reads CASSLGQTQETQYF. CDR3 bases: TGCGCCAGCAGCTTGGGACAGACCCAAGAGACCCAGTACTTC.